This passage covers 6 T cell receptor beta chains from one sample sequenced in a study of identical twins. TCRdb called the 5' RACE reads again in MiXCR, with one record for every CDR3 protein. This table holds more than 1.5 million distinct CDR3 sequences, about 31% found once. The sample comprised cord blood. These receptors originate from a newborn girl in good health.

The chain couples TRBV10-3 to TRBJ2-2, with 7 bases matching TRBD2. In germline, CDR1 is ENHRY, CDR2 SYGVKD. CDR3 length equals 15 residues. Unmatched junction bases numbered 4, after V lost 0 bases and J lost 6 bases. Written as DNA, the CDR3 is TGTGCCATCAGTGAGTCAAAGCGGGATCCCGGGGAGCTGTTTTTT. Its protein product is CAISESKRDPGELFF.

J is TRBJ2-7 and V is TRBV20-1; TRBD1 aligns across 11 bases. The germline gives CDR1 DFQATT, CDR2 SNEGSKA (reference sequence). The CDR3 runs to 14 residues. The J segment lost 2 bases and the V segment lost 3 bases, leaving 3 bases of the junction unmatched. CDR3 sequence reads: CSASVGQGAYEQYF. CDR3 DNA sequence: TGCAGTGCTAGTGTGGGACAGGGGGCCTACGAGCAGTACTTC.

This clonotype was found a few times. J is TRBJ2-1 and V is TRBV6-6; the D gene is possibly TRBD1 (6 bases). The V end was cut by 7 bases, the J end by 11 bases, with 18 bases between. The CDR3 is 13 amino acids. CDR1 and CDR2 from the germline V gene are MNHNY and SVGAGI (reference sequence). The CDR3 here is CASTGTPLSKQFF. In DNA, the CDR3 is TGTGCCAGCACCGGGACACCCCTGTCCAAGCAGTTCTTC.

This chain connects TRBV6-5 to TRBJ2-7; 9 bases fit TRBD1. Germline assignment: CDR1 MNHEY and CDR2 SVGAGI. CDR3 length equals 14 residues. J was trimmed by 0 bases and V by 7 bases; bases with no gene match: 4. The CDR3 DNA follows: TGTGCCAGCAACCGACAGGGGGGCTCCTACGAGCAGTACTTC. Protein: CASNRQGGSYEQYF.

This clonotype was counted ten times or more. The chain joins TRBV24-1 to TRBJ1-2, with 8 bases matching TRBD1. Germline CDR1 reads KGHDR; CDR2 reads SFDVKD. The trim removed 4 bases at V and 4 bases at J, leaving 4 bases unmatched. This CDR3 has 14 residues. CDR3 nucleotide sequence: TGTGCCACCAGTGACAGACAGGGGATCTATGGCTACACCTTC. As protein: CATSDRQGIYGYTF.

This clonotype was seen a handful of times. The V call is TRBV12-3 or TRBV12-4, the J call TRBJ2-4, with 9 bases lining up with TRBD2. The CDR3 spans 17 residues. The V gene end was trimmed by 3 bases and the J gene end by 0 bases; junction bases not matched to a gene: 6. The CDR3 bases are TGTGCCAGCAGTTTCCAGCGGGGGGTGCTAGCCAAAAACATTCAGTACTTC. Its translation: CASSFQRGVLAKNIQYF.